These 21 T cell receptor beta chains share one sample of origin, sequenced in a study of PD-L1 blockade in urothelial cancer. Sequencing used immunoSEQ multiplex PCR; TCRdb keeps in-frame clones, though not all of them. Among approximately 110,000 clones listed, around 82% were seen once. Sequencing used PBMCs, obtained around atezolizumab (anti-PD-L1) treatment. These receptors were obtained from a man aged 45-60 years with urothelial cancer.

The chain joins TRBV9 to TRBJ2-5; 7 nucleotides agree with TRBD2. The CDR3 has 15 residues. CDR1 and CDR2 (germline): SGDLS, YYNGEE. V trimming: 4 bases; J trimming: 1 base; junction bases outside the gene matches: 7. The CDR3 nucleotides are TGTGCCAGCAGCCTAACAGCGGGACGCCAAGAGACCCAGTACTTC. Translated: CASSLTAGRQETQYF.

This rearrangement joins TRBV28 to TRBJ2-2; 7 nucleotides align to TRBD1. Germline values: CDR1 MDHEN, CDR2 SYDVKM. V dropped 6 bases and J dropped 5; count of bases not matched to a gene: 3. CDR3 length equals 13 residues. For the CDR3, the DNA is TGTGCCAGCAGAGACAGGGCGACCGGGGAGCTGTTTTTT. Its translation: CASRDRATGELFF.

This rearrangement joins TRBV7-9 to TRBJ1-1, with D unclear. Looked up from germline, CDR1 is SEHNR and CDR2 is FQNEAQ (reference sequence). CDR3 size: 14 residues. V lost 5 bases, J lost 4 bases, and 14 bases lay in between. The CDR3 DNA reads as TGTGCCAGCAGCCCCTCATTTGGCCTCACTGAAGCTTTCTTT. Its translation is CASSPSFGLTEAFF.

V usage is TRBV6-5 and J usage is TRBJ1-2, with TRBD1 matching over 9 bases. Trimming took 5 bases from V and 6 from J; bases not matched to a gene: 10. CDR1 and CDR2 (germline): MNHEY, SVGAGI. This CDR3 region has 15 residues. The CDR3 here is CASSGRWDRAHGYTF. CDR3 DNA sequence: TGTGCCAGCAGTGGGCGATGGGACAGGGCGCATGGCTACACCTTC.

The chain joins TRBV5-6 to TRBJ1-1; unclear D gene. CDR1 and CDR2 (germline): SGHDT, YYEEEE. The CDR3 has 14 amino acids. V gave up 1 base and J gave up 0 bases, with 7 bases separating them. The CDR3 spells CASSLSGMNTEAFF. CDR3 coding DNA: TGTGCCAGCAGCTTGAGTGGCATGAACACTGAAGCTTTCTTT.

The chain links TRBV6-1 to TRBJ2-2; 7 bases agree with TRBD1. The CDR3 has 16 residues. V lost 2 bases, J lost 7 bases, and 10 bases stayed unmatched. Germline lookup yields CDR1 MNHNS and CDR2 SASEGT. The CDR3 sequence is CASSEKVTGRIGELFF. CDR3 nucleotides: TGTGCCAGCAGTGAAAAGGTGACAGGGCGTATCGGGGAGCTGTTTTTT.

The V call is TRBV5-1, the J call TRBJ2-1, with D possibly being TRBD2 (5 bases). The V and J ends lost 0 bases and 8 bases respectively, with 15 bases between them. There are 15 residues in the CDR3. Germline V gene sequence: CDR1 SGHRS, CDR2 YFSETQ. The CDR3 loop is CASSLAGSPSYEQFF. The DNA for the CDR3 is TGCGCCAGCAGCTTGGCGGGGAGTCCGTCTTATGAGCAGTTCTTC.

This sequence joins TRBV5-4 and TRBJ2-7; a weak D match, TRBD1 (6 bases). Trimming cost V 1 base and J 2 bases, with 10 bases left between them. This CDR3 comprises 14 residues. The V gene's germline CDR1 is SGHNT and CDR2 YYREEE (reference sequence). CDR3 sequence: CASSLWGQAYEQYF. The CDR3 DNA reads TGTGCCAGCAGCTTGTGGGGACAAGCCTACGAGCAGTACTTC.

This clone is a singleton in its sample. The chain employs TRBV5-1 and TRBJ2-7, with a tentative D call TRBD1 (5 bases). The CDR3 has 14 residues. Germline V gives CDR1 SGHRS, CDR2 YFSETQ. V lost 5 bases, J lost 2 bases, and 14 bases lay in between. CDR3 region: CASSPQGGTYEQYF. The CDR3 DNA is TGCGCCAGCAGTCCGCAGGGTGGGACCTACGAGCAGTACTTC.

The chain uses TRBV7-3 and TRBJ2-5; possible D gene TRBD1, 5 bases. The germline V gene has CDR1 SGHTA and CDR2 FQGTGA. The germline V and J ends were trimmed by 5 bases and 1 base, with 8 bases remaining between them. The CDR3 covers 13 residues. CDR3 coding DNA: TGTGCCAGCAGCCCGACAGTCCAAGAGACCCAGTACTTC. Encoded protein: CASSPTVQETQYF. The full variable domain, its missing parts supplied by reference TRBV7-3 and TRBJ2-5, is GAGVSQTPSNKVTEKGKYVELRCDPISGHTALYWYRQSLGQGPEFLIYFQGTGAADDSGLPNDRFFAVRPEGSVSTLKIQRTERGDSAVYLCASSPTVQETQYFGPGTRLLVL.

This chain links TRBV7-2 with TRBJ2-3; 7 bases fit TRBD2. CDR1 and CDR2 (germline): SGHTA, FQGNSA. The CDR3 contains 14 residues. The V and J ends lost 5 bases and 2 bases, in that order; junction bases with no gene match: 4. CDR3 sequence: CASSRSGATDTQYF. In DNA, the CDR3 is TGTGCCAGCAGCCGGAGCGGGGCCACAGATACGCAGTATTTT. The variable domain in full, with the rest retrieved from reference TRBV7-2 and TRBJ2-3, is GAGVSQSPSNKVTEKGKDVELRCDPISGHTALYWYRQSLGQGLEFLIYFQGNSAPDKSGLPSDRFSAERTGGSVSTLTIQRTQQEDSAVYLCASSRSGATDTQYFGPGTRLTVL.

This chain uses TRBV9 with TRBJ1-1; D gene uncertain. This CDR3 is 12 amino acids long. Trimming shortened V by 3 bases and J by 3 bases, and 6 bases separated the two germline ends. Germline values: CDR1 SGDLS, CDR2 YYNGEE. The DNA for the CDR3 is TGTGCCAGCAGCGGGGGAGACACTGAAGCTTTCTTT. It translates to CASSGGDTEAFF.

The genes are TRBV19 and TRBJ1-5; the D is unclear. From germline, CDR1 is LNHDA and CDR2 SQIVND (reference sequence). The CDR3 is 13 residues long. Trimming removed 2 bases from V and 3 bases from J, with 5 bases in between. As DNA, the CDR3 is TGTGCCAGTAGTATAAACTACAATCAGCCCCAGCATTTT. This sequence encodes CASSINYNQPQHF.

The gene calls are TRBV5-4 and TRBJ2-7; a weak D match, TRBD1 (5 bases). The V end lost 0 bases, the J end lost 0 bases, and 10 bases lay between the germline ends. Per the germline V gene, CDR1 is SGHNT and CDR2 is YYREEE (reference sequence). The CDR3 length is 15 residues. CDR3 loop: CASSLEADSSYEQYF. As DNA, the CDR3 is TGTGCCAGCAGCTTGGAGGCAGACAGCTCCTACGAGCAGTACTTC.

The rearrangement joins TRBV5-4 to TRBJ2-5, with 14 bases aligning to TRBD2. Germline CDR1 SGHNT, CDR2 YYREEE (reference sequence). The ends lost 10 bases at V and 5 bases at J; junction bases unmatched: 10. The CDR3 length is 15 residues. CDR3 DNA sequence: TGTGCCGTCACCGGACTAGCGGGAGGCGGGGAGACCCAGTACTTC. Its translation is CAVTGLAGGGETQYF. Using reference TRBV5-4 and TRBJ2-5 for the parts outside the CDR3, the full variable domain is ETGVTQSPTHLIKTRGQQVTLRCSSQSGHNTVSWYQQALGQGPQFIFQYYREEENGRGNFPPRFSGLQFPNYSSELNVNALELDDSALYLCAVTGLAGGGETQYFGPGTRLLVL.

The chain couples TRBV30 to TRBJ1-1, with 8 positions matching TRBD1. This CDR3 has 14 residues. In germline, CDR1 is GTSNPN, CDR2 SVGIG (reference sequence). The V segment lost 3 bases and the J segment 1 base; nucleotides outside the gene matches: 4. The CDR3, as DNA: TGTGCCTGGAGGCCAGGGGGCGGGAACACTGAAGCTTTCTTT. Translating it yields CAWRPGGGNTEAFF. The whole variable domain, remainder taken from reference TRBV30 and TRBJ1-1, is SQTIHQWPATLVQPVGSPLSLECTVEGTSNPNLYWYRQAAGRGLQLLFYSVGIGQISSEVPQNLSASRPQDRQFILSSKKLLLSDSGFYLCAWRPGGGNTEAFFGQGTRLTVV.

CDR3 region: CASSQATGGSGANVLTF. CDR3 nucleotide sequence: TGCGCCAGCAGCCAAGCGACAGGGGGGTCTGGGGCCAACGTCCTGACTTTC. This chain connects TRBV4-1 to TRBJ2-6, with 9 bases identical to TRBD1. CDR3 length: 17 amino acids. Trimming removed 1 base from V and 1 base from J; junction bases left unmatched: 2. The germline V gene encodes CDR1 MGHRA and CDR2 YSYEKL.

This chain connects TRBV11-3 to TRBJ2-1, with 8 bases fitting TRBD1. This CDR3 has 14 amino acids. Germline V gene sequence: CDR1 SGHNT, CDR2 YENEEA. With 6 bases clipped from V and 5 bases from J, the junction kept 6 bases outside the gene matches. This CDR3 is CASSQGAADNEQFF. CDR3 DNA sequence: TGTGCCAGCAGTCAGGGGGCGGCGGACAATGAGCAGTTCTTC.

In DNA, the CDR3 is TGCGCCAGCAGCCAAGATAGGCGGGGGACCTCCTACGAGCAGTACTTC. Its protein is CASSQDRRGTSYEQYF. The genes are TRBV4-1 and TRBJ2-7; TRBD2 matches 7 bases. Germline V gene sequence: CDR1 MGHRA, CDR2 YSYEKL. The CDR3 runs to 16 residues. The junction had 5 bases not matched to a gene; V was cut back by 0 bases and J by 0 bases.

This sequence joins TRBV19 and TRBJ1-5; a weak D match, TRBD1 (5 bases). The CDR3 covers 12 residues. V dropped 5 bases and J dropped 6 bases, with 8 bases sitting between them. The germline gives CDR1 LNHDA, CDR2 SQIVND (reference sequence). This CDR3 reads CASSQGVQPQHF. The CDR3 DNA follows: TGTGCCAGTAGTCAAGGGGTTCAGCCCCAGCATTTT.

The rearrangement joins TRBV4-2 to TRBJ2-7, with a weak D call TRBD2 (7 bases). Trimming cost V 4 bases and J 5 bases, with 21 bases left between them. The length of the CDR3 is 16 residues. Germline CDR1 LGHNA, CDR2 YNFKEQ. The DNA of the CDR3 is TGTGCCAGCAGCCGGAGTCCGGGACAAGGGAGGGACGAGCAGTACTTC. Translated, it gives CASSRSPGQGRDEQYF.